The rows below give T cell receptor beta chains drawn from one sample of a study of shared T cell receptors in the human thymus. The data were produced by immunoSEQ multiplex PCR, yet TCRdb's version contains in-frame clones alone and is incomplete. The data show some 700,000 clones, approximately 88% seen once. The sample was also reused in another study, on human thymus T cells.

Sequencing was performed on thymocytes. These receptors all stem from a boy in the first two years of life with a congenital heart defect. Each CDR3 is given with its conserved first and last residue. The order of the fields is V gene, J gene, clone size, D gene, CDR3 length, CDR3 DNA, CDR3 protein. D genes are given only for firm matches. The size field is filled for only some rows; it gives once, few, many or a size class.

TRBV27	TRBJ1-1	.	.	12	TGTGCCAGCAGTCCGCCGGGAGCTGGGGCTTTCTTT	CASSPPGAGAFF
TRBV30	TRBJ2-1	.	.	12	TGTGCCTGGAGGGGGGGATACAATGAGCAGTTCTTC	CAWRGGYNEQFF
TRBV7-3	TRBJ2-5	.	TRBD2	16	TGTGCCAGCAGCTTAAGGGCTAGCGGGGGCCAAGAGACCCAGTACTTC	CASSLRASGGQETQYF
TRBV19	TRBJ1-2	.	.	16	TGTGCCAGTAGTATGCCAGGGTTAAGGTGTAACTATGGCTACACCTTC	CASSMPGLRCNYGYTF
TRBV7-9	TRBJ2-1	.	TRBD1	18	TGTGCCAGCAGCTTATATCGGACAGGGATCCGAATTTGCAATGAGCAGTTCTTC	CASSLYRTGIRICNEQFF
TRBV5-1	TRBJ2-7	.	TRBD1	13	TGCGCCAGCAGCTTAAGGGGGCGGGACGAGCAGTACTTC	CASSLRGRDEQYF
TRBV21-1	TRBJ2-7	.	.	13	TGTGCCAGCGAAGGACTGAGCTCCTACGAGCAGTACTTC	CASEGLSSYEQYF
TRBV10-3	TRBJ1-1	.	TRBD1	11	TGTGCCTCACGGACAGGTCGTGACGCTTTCTTT	CASRTGRDAFF
TRBV10-1	TRBJ2-2	.	TRBD2	18	TGCGCCAGCAGTTCCGATATGGGACTAGCGGGAGGGTCAGGGGAGCTGTTTTTT	CASSSDMGLAGGSGELFF
TRBV4-1	TRBJ2-1	.	TRBD2	19	TGCGCCAGCAGCCAAGACCCCCTCCTCAGCGGGGGCCCCTACAATGAGCAGTTCTTC	CASSQDPLLSGGPYNEQFF
TRBV4-2	TRBJ2-7	.	TRBD2	15	TGTGCCAGCAGCCATGGGACTAGCGGCCTCTACGAGCAGTACTTC	CASSHGTSGLYEQYF
TRBV4-3	TRBJ2-7	.	.	17	TGCGCCAGCAGCCTCCTAAGGGGGGCGGGAGAAGGCTACGAGCAGTACTTC	CASSLLRGAGEGYEQYF
TRBV10-1	TRBJ2-3	few	.	12	TGCGCCAGCAGTGAGGCGGGAGATACGCAGTATTTT	CASSEAGDTQYF
TRBV6-1	TRBJ1-2	.	.	11	TGTGCCAGCAGTACAGGCTATGGCTACACCTTC	CASSTGYGYTF
TRBV4-1	TRBJ2-1	.	.	18	TGCGCCAGCAGCCAGGATGGGGGGGGCAACGCGGGAGCGGGTGAGCAGTTCTTC	CASSQDGGGNAGAGEQFF
TRBV4-2	TRBJ1-1	.	.	15	TGTGCCAGCAGCCCCGTCGGGTACCGGGACACTGAAGCTTTCTTT	CASSPVGYRDTEAFF
TRBV25-1	TRBJ2-3	.	.	17	TGTGCCAGCAGTGATAACTCCGACAACTCTAGCACAGATACGCAGTATTTT	CASSDNSDNSSTDTQYF
TRBV6-1	TRBJ2-2	.	TRBD1	15	TGTGCCAGCGCCCACCGGGACAGGGGGGCCGGGGAGCTGTTTTTT	CASAHRDRGAGELFF
TRBV5-4	TRBJ2-7	once	TRBD2	16	TGTGCCAGCAGCTCCCTAGCGGGAGGGTTGTCCCACGAGCAGTACTTC	CASSSLAGGLSHEQYF
TRBV19	TRBJ2-1	.	TRBD2	15	TGTGCCAGTAGTCCCCACCCCACGACTAGCCGAGTAACGCTCTTC	CASSPHPTTSRVTLF
TRBV11-2	TRBJ1-2	.	.	16	TGTGCCAGCAGCTTAGGCCCCCCGGGAGGGCTCTATGGCTACACCTTC	CASSLGPPGGLYGYTF
TRBV30	TRBJ2-1	.	TRBD2	17	TGTGCCTGGAGTGTACCCCCCGGAAGCGGGGATTACAATGAGCAGTTCTTC	CAWSVPPGSGDYNEQFF
TRBV20-1	TRBJ1-1	.	TRBD1	11	TGCAGTGCTAGAGTACAGGGGCCCAGTTTCTTT	CSARVQGPSFF
TRBV7-2	TRBJ1-5	.	.	15	TGTGCCAGCAGCTTAGGGACTGATAGCAATCAGCCCCAGCATTTT	CASSLGTDSNQPQHF
TRBV20-1	TRBJ1-2	.	.	8	TGCAGTGCTAGAGATGAGACCTTC	CSARDETF
TRBV4-3	TRBJ2-3	once	TRBD2	17	TGCGCCAGCAGCCAAGGGGTGGCTAGCGGGAGTTCGGATACGCAGTATTTT	CASSQGVASGSSDTQYF
TRBV21-1	TRBJ2-7	.	.	13	TGTGCCAGCGGGGGGACAGCTAACTACGAGCAGTACTTC	CASGGTANYEQYF
TRBV15	TRBJ1-1	once	TRBD1	15	TGTGCCACCAGGACCGGACAGGGGGCGAACACTGAAGCTTTCTTT	CATRTGQGANTEAFF
TRBV5-6	TRBJ1-6	.	.	15	TGTGCCAGCAGCTTGGCTCTCAGGGCTAATTCACCCCTCCACTTT	CASSLALRANSPLHF
TRBV30	TRBJ2-7	.	TRBD2	16	TGTGCCTGGAGTGTCAGGCTAGCGGACCCGACGGGAGAGCAGTACTTC	CAWSVRLADPTGEQYF
TRBV18	TRBJ1-1	.	.	15	TGTGCCAGCTCACCACGCGGCGTCCTGAACACTGAAGCTTTCTTT	CASSPRGVLNTEAFF
TRBV4-3	TRBJ1-2	.	.	14	TGCGCCAGCAGCCGCGGGACTCACCCCTATGGCTACACCTTC	CASSRGTHPYGYTF
TRBV10-3	TRBJ2-3	.	TRBD2	15	TGTGCCATCAGTCTAGCGGGAGGGGGCACAGATACGCAGTATTTT	CAISLAGGGTDTQYF
TRBV13	TRBJ2-1	.	TRBD2	17	TGTGCCAGCAGCTTAGTAGGGGAGCGGGAGGGCAACAATGAGCAGTTCTTC	CASSLVGEREGNNEQFF
TRBV6-1	TRBJ1-4	.	TRBD1	16	TGTGCCAGCAGTGTCTCTCGAGACAGGGGTAATGAAAAACTGTTTTTT	CASSVSRDRGNEKLFF
TRBV5-1	TRBJ2-7	once	.	14	TGCGCCAGCAGCTTGGACAGGGAAGGCTACGAGCAGTACTTC	CASSLDREGYEQYF
TRBV19	TRBJ1-3	.	TRBD1	17	TGTGCCAGTAGTATAGATAAGGAGACAGGGAGCGGAAACACCATATATTTT	CASSIDKETGSGNTIYF
TRBV10-1	TRBJ2-7	.	TRBD2	14	TGCGCCAGCAGTGTCGCTAGCGGGAGTTTTGAGCAGTACTTC	CASSVASGSFEQYF
TRBV5-4	TRBJ1-2	.	.	15	TGTGCCAGCAGCTTGGACCCGGGGACTAACTATGGCTACACCTTC	CASSLDPGTNYGYTF
TRBV20-1	TRBJ2-1	.	.	11	TGCAGTGCCCGCGATAACAATGAGCAGTTCTTC	CSARDNNEQFF
TRBV4-2	TRBJ2-2	once	TRBD2	15	TGTGCCAGCAGCCAAGGAGGGACTAGGGCCGGGGAGCTGTTTTTT	CASSQGGTRAGELFF
TRBV27	TRBJ2-7	.	TRBD2	16	TGTGCCAGCAGTTTAGTGCTCCGGGAGGGCCCCATCGAGCAGTACTTC	CASSLVLREGPIEQYF
TRBV30	TRBJ2-2	.	.	11	TGTGCCTCCCCGAGGACCGGGGAGCTGTTTTTT	CASPRTGELFF
TRBV2	TRBJ2-3	.	.	11	TGTGCCAGCAGTGACCTAGATACGCAGTATTTT	CASSDLDTQYF
TRBV5-6	TRBJ2-2	.	.	16	TGTGCCAGCAGCTTTCCCTACCCTAGGGGGACCGGGGAGCTGTTTTTT	CASSFPYPRGTGELFF
TRBV4-3	TRBJ2-7	.	TRBD2	16	TGCGCCAGCAGTCAAAACCCTACTAGCGGGAGTTACGAGCAGTACTTC	CASSQNPTSGSYEQYF
TRBV19	TRBJ1-1	.	.	20	TGTGCCAGTAGCCTAGCCACGACCGGGCTGACCCGGACCATGAACACTGAAGCTTTCTTT	CASSLATTGLTRTMNTEAFF
TRBV6-5	TRBJ1-1	.	.	13	TGTGCCAGCAGCACCAGGGATTCTACTGAAGCTTTCTTT	CASSTRDSTEAFF
TRBV28	TRBJ2-7	.	TRBD1	11	TGTGCCAGCAGTCCAGGGGGCGAGCAGTACTTC	CASSPGGEQYF
TRBV4-2	TRBJ2-7	.	TRBD2	18	TGTGCCAGCAGCCAAGTACGGCAGACTAGCGGGAGGGCTACGCATCAGTACTTC	CASSQVRQTSGRATHQYF
TRBV5-1	TRBJ2-7	.	TRBD1	16	TGCGCCAGCAGTTATACTCCCGGGACAGCGACCTACGAGCAGTACTTC	CASSYTPGTATYEQYF
TRBV27	TRBJ2-1	once	.	12	TGTGCCAGCCGTGTCGGTCTCGATGAGCAGTTCTTC	CASRVGLDEQFF
TRBV7-2	TRBJ2-1	.	TRBD2	14	TGTGCCAGCAGCATTAGCGTCCTAGCGGGGGAGCAGTTCTTC	CASSISVLAGEQFF
TRBV6-9	TRBJ1-5	.	.	16	TGTGCCAGCAGTTCCCCAGGCATCATGGCCGGTCAGCCCCAGCATTTT	CASSSPGIMAGQPQHF